This T cell receptor (beta chain) came from a study of blood T cells in healthy people across ages. The V gene lost 4 bases and the J gene lost 9 bases, with 10 bases spanning the gap. Germline CDR1 is MNHNS and CDR2 is SASEGT. The CDR3 sequence is 11 residues long. With a J-beta primer mix and a sample-barcoded 5' primer, a second PCR ran about 7 to 11 cycles. Every cDNA molecule carried a tag from a template-switch adaptor bearing 12 random nucleotides. TCRdb reanalysed the 5' RACE reads using MiXCR and keeps one entry per CDR3 protein. This sample yields 800,000 or so distinct CDR3 sequences, of which around 25% are seen a single time; 3% to 4% belongs to the top ten. These data also featured in a second study, about T cells of mothers and their children.

This TCR came from a boy younger than 18 in good health. The chain carries TRBV6-1 and TRBJ2-7; D is unclear. Sequencing input: blood. The CDR3 sequence: CASSGDQRQYF. In DNA form, the CDR3 reads TGTGCCAGCAGTGGCGACCAACGGCAGTACTTC.